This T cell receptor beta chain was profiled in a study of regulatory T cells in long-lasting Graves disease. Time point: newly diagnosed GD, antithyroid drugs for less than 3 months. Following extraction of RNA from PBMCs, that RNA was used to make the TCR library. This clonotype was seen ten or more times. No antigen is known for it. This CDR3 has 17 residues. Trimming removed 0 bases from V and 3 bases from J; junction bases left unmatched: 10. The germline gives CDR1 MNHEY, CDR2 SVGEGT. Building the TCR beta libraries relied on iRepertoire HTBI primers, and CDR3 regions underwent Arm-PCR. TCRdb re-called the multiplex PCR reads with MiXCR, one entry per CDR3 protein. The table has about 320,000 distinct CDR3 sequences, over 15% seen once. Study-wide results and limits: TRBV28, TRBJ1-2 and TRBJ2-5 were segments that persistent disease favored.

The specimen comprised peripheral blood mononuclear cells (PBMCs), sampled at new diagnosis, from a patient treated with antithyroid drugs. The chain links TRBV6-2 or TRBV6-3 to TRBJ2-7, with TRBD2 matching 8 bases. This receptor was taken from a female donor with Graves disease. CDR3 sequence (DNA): TGTGCCAGCAGTTACTCGCCCCGGGTAGCGGGACTCTACGAGCAGTACTTC. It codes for CASSYSPRVAGLYEQYF.